These 5 T cell receptor beta chains were sequenced from one sample in a study of T-cell memory formation after mild COVID-19. TCRdb itself ran the 5' RACE reads through MiXCR, one entry per CDR3 protein. The sample includes about 430,000 distinct CDR3 sequences, roughly 17% of them seen just once. Sequences were obtained from PBMCs or a T cell subset sorted from them (not recorded which). The source of these receptors is a man younger than 35 who had mild COVID-19 (a few samples of this study predate the infection). Cell type and time point are not known.

CDR3 in amino acids: CSARIGTGTDTQYF. The CDR3 DNA is TGCAGTGCTAGAATCGGGACAGGAACAGATACGCAGTATTTT. The chain combines TRBV20-1 with TRBJ2-3; 8 bases line up with TRBD1. Per the germline V gene, CDR1 is DFQATT and CDR2 is SNEGSKA (reference sequence). The V segment lost 2 bases and the J segment 3 bases; nucleotides outside the gene matches: 4. CDR3 length: 14 residues.

The chain employs TRBV9 and TRBJ1-2, with D perhaps TRBD1 (6 bases). The CDR3 covers 15 residues. CDR1 and CDR2 (germline): SGDLS, YYNGEE. Trimming cost V 3 bases and J 3 bases, with 15 bases left between them. The CDR3 spells CASSAKGHPDYGYTF. The CDR3 bases are TGTGCCAGCAGCGCGAAGGGACATCCCGACTATGGCTACACCTTC.

The sample holds a few counts of this clonotype. The V call is TRBV15, the J call TRBJ2-5; 11 positions match TRBD2. Germline V gene data show CDR1 as LNHNV and CDR2 as YYDKDF (reference sequence). The CDR3 loop spans 19 amino acids. Trimming cost V 0 bases and J 10 bases; bases outside gene matches: 19. As DNA, the CDR3 is TGTGCCACCAGCAGAGATCGGCTAGCGGGGGGCCAGCCATTCGCTGACCAGTACTTC. Amino acid sequence: CATSRDRLAGGQPFADQYF.

The CDR3 DNA reads as TGTGCCACCAGTGGTCCAGGGACCGGGGAGCTGTTTTTT. Its protein product is CATSGPGTGELFF. The chain uses TRBV24-1 and TRBJ2-2; tentative D call: TRBD1 (5 bases). This CDR3 has 13 residues. V lost 5 bases to trimming and J lost 5 bases, with 8 bases between them. Per germline, CDR1 KGHDR and CDR2 SFDVKD.

The V call is TRBV4-2, the J call TRBJ1-1, with no clear D. The CDR3 runs to 13 residues. Germline-derived CDR1 and CDR2 are LGHNA and YNFKEQ. The germline V and J ends were trimmed by 1 base and 8 bases, with 11 bases remaining between them. CDR3: CASSQVGGYEAFF. In nucleotides, the CDR3 is TGTGCCAGCAGCCAAGTTGGAGGGTACGAAGCTTTCTTT.